Presented here are 19 T cell receptor beta chains from one specimen sequenced in a study of shared clonotypes between healthy human individuals (dated by TCRdb to the early 2020s). Preparation of the library involved the immunoSEQ multiplex PCR assay. TCRdb carries this immuneACCESS record with in-frame sequences only. Its versions omit some clonotypes, under half of them owing to an unresolved V gene in the studies checked, with the rest unexplained. This sample is represented by about 100,000 clones; 65% to 75% of them were singletons. In total, the top ten clones hold around 24% of the sample. The sequenced sample was memory CD8+ T cells sorted from blood. The sample's cell subset or site, from its label and the paper: CD45RO+ cells pooled with CCR7-negative TemRA cells. The receptors were sampled from a woman younger than 45 in good health.

As concerns this clone: Relative to the germline gene, one junction end is altered; a read error may explain this. The chain uses TRBV27 and TRBJ2-7, with 9 bases identical to TRBD1. This CDR3 has 15 residues. The germline V gene encodes CDR1 MNHEY and CDR2 SMNVEV (reference sequence). The chain's CDR3 is CASSLSGTGTYGQYF. In DNA, the CDR3 is TGTGCCAGCAGTTTAAGTGGGACAGGGACCTACGGGCAGTACTTC.

This chain uses TRBV6-5 with TRBJ1-4; D gene unclear. The CDR3 is 11 amino acids. V shed 5 bases and J shed 7 bases, with 5 bases lying between them. Germline V gene sequence: CDR1 MNHEY, CDR2 SVGAGI. In DNA form, the CDR3 reads TGTGCCAGCAGTGTACGTGAAAAACTGTTTTTT. Translation: CASSVREKLFF.

The rearrangement uses TRBV12-5 and TRBJ1-2; possible D gene TRBD1, 6 bases. From germline, CDR1 is LGHNT and CDR2 FRNRAP. The CDR3 spans 14 residues. The germline V and J ends were trimmed by 7 bases and 4 bases, with 16 bases remaining between them. This CDR3 reads CASASYRDSYGYTF. In nucleotides, the CDR3 is TGTGCTAGTGCCTCCTACAGGGATTCCTATGGCTACACCTTC.

The chain uses TRBV5-1 and TRBJ2-6, with D unclear. Germline-derived CDR1 and CDR2 are SGHRS and YFSETQ. Trimming removed 9 bases from V and 5 bases from J, with 12 bases in between. The CDR3 length is 13 residues. As DNA, the CDR3 is TGCGCCACCCCCAGACCGTGGGCCAACGTCCTGACTTTC. Amino acid sequence: CATPRPWANVLTF.

The chain links TRBV29-1 to TRBJ1-2; TRBD1 aligns across 9 bases. The CDR3 spans 14 residues. V shed 6 bases, J shed 8 bases, and the junction held 13 bases outside the gene matches. Germline V gene sequence: CDR1 SQVTM, CDR2 ANQGSEA. This CDR3 is CSVPGTGRSAGYTF. In DNA form, the CDR3 reads TGCAGCGTCCCCGGGACAGGGAGATCCGCGGGCTACACCTTC.

V is TRBV19 and J is TRBJ2-1, with 15 bases matching TRBD2. This CDR3 is built from 17 residues. Trimming removed 7 bases from V and 0 bases from J; junction bases left unmatched: 4. Per the germline V gene, CDR1 is LNHDA and CDR2 is SQIVND (reference sequence). CDR3 DNA sequence: TGTGCCAGTAAAGGACTAGCGGGAGGGGACTCCTACAATGAGCAGTTCTTC. It specifies CASKGLAGGDSYNEQFF.

The rearrangement links TRBV7-2 to TRBJ1-2; D remains unclear. The length of the CDR3 is 19 residues. V lost 5 bases and J lost 3, with 28 bases in between. CDR1 SGHTA and CDR2 FQGNSA come from the germline V gene. The CDR3 region is CASSPNPTRRTIPYYGYTF. The CDR3 nucleotides are TGTGCCAGCAGCCCGAATCCGACGCGGCGTACAATCCCATACTATGGCTACACCTTC.

The chain is built from TRBV6-1 and TRBJ2-7, with 8 positions matching TRBD1. Germline values: CDR1 MNHNS, CDR2 SASEGT. V was pared by 6 bases and J by 3 bases, with 10 bases of the junction left unmatched. The length of the CDR3 is 15 residues. The CDR3: CASRPGQGAIYEQYF. CDR3 DNA sequence: TGTGCCAGCAGGCCCGGACAGGGAGCAATCTACGAGCAGTACTTC.

This clone showed up just a few times. The rearrangement uses TRBV6-5 and TRBJ2-4, with D possibly matching TRBD1 (8 bases). Trimming took off 5 bases at V and 4 bases at J, with 12 bases between the two ends. CDR1 is MNHEY and CDR2 is SVGAGI in the germline V gene. This CDR3 is built from 14 residues. CDR3 DNA sequence: TGTGCCAGCAGTGGGGGGGACAGGAAAAACATTCAGTACTTC. Translation gives CASSGGDRKNIQYF.

This clone was seen only once. V and J are TRBV7-2 and TRBJ1-1, with 7 bases fitting TRBD1. The CDR3 extends over 14 amino acids. CDR1 is SGHTA, CDR2 FQGNSA, per germline. After removal of 3 bases from V and 2 bases from J, the junction contained 3 bases not matched to a gene. In nucleotides, the CDR3 is TGTGCCAGCAGCTTTAGGGGGCTAAACACTGAAGCTTTCTTT. It specifies CASSFRGLNTEAFF.

To note about this clone: Other DNA sequences within the sample encode an identical CDR3. The chain combines TRBV5-1 with TRBJ2-1; 10 positions agree with TRBD2. The CDR3 length is 17 residues. Losses at the gene ends were 0 bases for V and 0 bases for J; bases not matched to a gene: 3. Germline CDR1 SGHRS, CDR2 YFSETQ. The CDR3 DNA sequence: TGCGCCAGCAGCTTGGTGCCTAGCGGGAGCTCCTACAATGAGCAGTTCTTC. Residues: CASSLVPSGSSYNEQFF.

The CDR3 loop reads CASSSDRGRLWKNTEAFF. Here the CDR3 DNA reads TGTGCCAGCAGTTCGGACAGGGGTCGACTCTGGAAGAACACTGAAGCTTTCTTT. The chain combines TRBV28 with TRBJ1-1, with 9 nucleotides matching TRBD1. Germline-derived CDR1 and CDR2 are MDHEN and SYDVKM. The ends lost 4 bases at V and 1 base at J; junction bases unmatched: 13. The CDR3 extends over 18 amino acids. The full variable domain, with the rest looked up from reference TRBV28 and TRBJ1-1, is DVKVTQSSRYLVKRTGEKVFLECVQDMDHENMFWYRQDPGLGLRLIYFSYDVKMKEKGDIPEGYSVSREKKERFSLILESASTNQTSMYLCASSSDRGRLWKNTEAFFGQGTRLTVV.

The chain uses TRBV19 and TRBJ1-1, with no clear D. CDR1 and CDR2 (germline): LNHDA, SQIVND (reference sequence). The germline V and J ends were trimmed by 2 bases and 2 bases, with 9 bases remaining between them. This CDR3 has 14 amino acids. The CDR3 here is CASSIWGGNTEAFF. CDR3 coding DNA: TGTGCCAGTAGTATATGGGGAGGCAACACTGAAGCTTTCTTT.

This clone was counted between two and nine times. This sample also contains other DNA sequences that code for the same CDR3. The CDR3 DNA reads TGTGCCAGCAGCTTGGATTGGGGACAGCCCCAGCATTTT. Residues: CASSLDWGQPQHF. This chain uses TRBV5-5 with TRBJ1-5; no clear D gene. There are 13 residues in the CDR3. The germline V and J ends were trimmed by 0 bases and 7 bases, with 8 bases remaining between them. CDR1 and CDR2 from the germline V gene are SGHKS and YYEKEE (reference sequence).

V is TRBV28 and J is TRBJ1-2, with 9 bases fitting TRBD1. V trimming: 6 bases; J trimming: 3 bases; junction bases outside the gene matches: 11. This CDR3 is built from 16 residues. Germline V CDR1 and CDR2: MDHEN, SYDVKM. The CDR3 nucleotides read TGTGCCAGCAGCCCATCCGGGACAGGGATTCACTATGGCTACACCTTC. Protein sequence: CASSPSGTGIHYGYTF.

This clone was observed a few times. The chain employs TRBV28 and TRBJ1-5, with unresolved D. Trimming shortened V by 3 bases and J by 1 base, and 19 bases separated the two germline ends. This CDR3 comprises 18 residues. From germline, CDR1 is MDHEN and CDR2 SYDVKM. The CDR3 protein is CASSLSFLSSRSNQPQHF. The DNA for the CDR3 is TGTGCCAGCAGTTTGTCTTTTCTGAGCTCTCGGAGCAATCAGCCCCAGCATTTT.

This chain joins TRBV27 and TRBJ1-5; no definite D call. V lost 8 bases and J lost 6, with 20 bases in between. In germline, CDR1 is MNHEY, CDR2 SMNVEV (reference sequence). The CDR3 consists of 15 residues. The CDR3 nucleotides are TGTGCCAGCTCACCGGTGGAGGGCGTGATTCAGCCCCAGCATTTT. It yields the protein CASSPVEGVIQPQHF.

This clone occurred once. The chain uses TRBV27 and TRBJ2-6; D call uncertain. Trimming removed 2 bases from V and 1 base from J, with 15 bases in between. Germline CDR1 is MNHEY and CDR2 is SMNVEV (reference sequence). The CDR3 is 18 residues long. In nucleotides, the CDR3 is TGTGCCAGCAGTTTAGCGGCAGGCGGAACATCTGGGGCCAACGTCCTGACTTTC. Protein: CASSLAAGGTSGANVLTF.

This clone was observed once. The chain joins TRBV6-4 to TRBJ2-7, with D perhaps matching TRBD1 (7 bases). This CDR3 is built from 14 residues. The germline V and J ends were trimmed by 6 bases and 2 bases, with 14 bases remaining between them. Germline-derived CDR1 and CDR2 are MRHNA and SNTAGT. CDR3 nucleotides: TGTGCCAGCAGAAGCAGGGGGGTTGCCTACGAGCAGTACTTC. Encoded protein: CASRSRGVAYEQYF.